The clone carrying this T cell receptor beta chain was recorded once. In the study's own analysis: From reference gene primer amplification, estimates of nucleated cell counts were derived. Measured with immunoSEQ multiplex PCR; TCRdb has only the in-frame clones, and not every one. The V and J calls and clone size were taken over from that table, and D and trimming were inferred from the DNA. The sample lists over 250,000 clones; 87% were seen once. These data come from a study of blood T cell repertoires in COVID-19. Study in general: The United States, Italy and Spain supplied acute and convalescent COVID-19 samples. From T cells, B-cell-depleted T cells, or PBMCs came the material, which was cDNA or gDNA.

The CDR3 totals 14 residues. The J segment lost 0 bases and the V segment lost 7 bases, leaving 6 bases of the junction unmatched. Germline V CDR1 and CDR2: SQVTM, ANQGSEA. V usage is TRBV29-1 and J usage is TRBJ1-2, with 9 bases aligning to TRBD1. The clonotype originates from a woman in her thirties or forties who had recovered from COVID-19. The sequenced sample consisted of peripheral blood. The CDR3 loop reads CSADRDRANYGYTF. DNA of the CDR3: TGCAGCGCCGACCGGGACAGGGCTAACTATGGCTACACCTTC.